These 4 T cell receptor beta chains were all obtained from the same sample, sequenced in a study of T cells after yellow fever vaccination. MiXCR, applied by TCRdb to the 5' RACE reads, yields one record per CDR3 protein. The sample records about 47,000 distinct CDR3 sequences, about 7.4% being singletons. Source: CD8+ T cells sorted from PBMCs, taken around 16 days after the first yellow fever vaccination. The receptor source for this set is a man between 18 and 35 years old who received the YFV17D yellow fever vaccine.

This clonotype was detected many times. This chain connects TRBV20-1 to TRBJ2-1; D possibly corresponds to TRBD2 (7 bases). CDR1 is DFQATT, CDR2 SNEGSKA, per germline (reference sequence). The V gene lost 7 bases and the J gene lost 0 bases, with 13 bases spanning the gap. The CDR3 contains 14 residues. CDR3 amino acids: CSVRGGNSYNEQFF. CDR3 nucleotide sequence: TGCAGTGTGCGCGGGGGCAACTCCTACAATGAGCAGTTCTTC.

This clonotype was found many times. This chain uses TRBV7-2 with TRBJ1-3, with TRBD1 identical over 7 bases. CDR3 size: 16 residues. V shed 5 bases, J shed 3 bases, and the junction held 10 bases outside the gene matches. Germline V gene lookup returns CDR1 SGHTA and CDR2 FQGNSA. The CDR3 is CASSPDGRGLGNTIYF. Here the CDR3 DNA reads TGTGCCAGCAGCCCTGATGGAAGGGGGCTTGGAAACACCATATATTTT.

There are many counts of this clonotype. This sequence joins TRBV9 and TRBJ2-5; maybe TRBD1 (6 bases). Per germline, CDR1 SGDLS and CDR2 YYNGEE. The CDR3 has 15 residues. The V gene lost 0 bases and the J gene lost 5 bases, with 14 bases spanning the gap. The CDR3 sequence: CASSVASRGRETQYF. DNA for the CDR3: TGTGCCAGCAGCGTAGCTAGCAGGGGCCGGGAGACCCAGTACTTC. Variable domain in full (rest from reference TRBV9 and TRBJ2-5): DSGVTQTPKHLITATGQRVTLRCSPRSGDLSVYWYQQSLDQGLQFLIQYYNGEERAKGNILERFSAQQFPDLHSELNLSSLELGDSALYFCASSVASRGRETQYFGPGTRLLVL.

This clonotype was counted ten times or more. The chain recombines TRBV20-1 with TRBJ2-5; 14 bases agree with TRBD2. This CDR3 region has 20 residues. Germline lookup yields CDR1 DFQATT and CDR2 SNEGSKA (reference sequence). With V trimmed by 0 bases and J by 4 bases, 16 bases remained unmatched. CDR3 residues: CSARDSLSRLAGGLGETQYF. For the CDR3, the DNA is TGCAGTGCTAGAGATTCCCTCTCCCGACTAGCGGGGGGGCTTGGAGAGACCCAGTACTTC.